The 14 T cell receptor beta chains listed next were all sequenced from one sample in a study of blood T cell repertoires in COVID-19. Profiled with immunoSEQ multiplex PCR; TCRdb holds only in-frame clones, not every one. Among roughly 190,000 clones listed, around 90% were seen once. Material: PBMCs or T cells enriched from blood (not recorded which). Receptors originate from a woman aged 30 to 39 who had recovered from COVID-19.

CDR3 bases: TGCAGCGTTGAACTACTCCTCATGAACACTGAAGCTTTCTTT. Its translation is CSVELLLMNTEAFF. V is TRBV29-1 and J is TRBJ1-1; D not certain. The CDR3 sequence is 14 residues long. From germline, CDR1 is SQVTM and CDR2 ANQGSEA. V was clipped by 2 bases and J by 0 bases, with 10 bases between them.

The chain joins TRBV19 to TRBJ2-7; D perhaps matches TRBD2 (5 bases). The V end was cut by 3 bases, the J end by 2 bases, with 14 bases between. The CDR3 extends over 15 amino acids. Germline loops: CDR1 LNHDA, CDR2 SQIVND (reference sequence). For the CDR3, the DNA is TGTGCCAGTAGTATGATGGGCCCCGGGACCTACGAGCAGTACTTC. Protein sequence: CASSMMGPGTYEQYF.

The V call is TRBV19, the J call TRBJ2-7; a weak D match, TRBD2 (5 bases). The CDR3 sequence is 13 residues long. CDR1 and CDR2 from the germline V gene are LNHDA and SQIVND (reference sequence). Trimming took off 1 base at V and 3 bases at J, with 7 bases between the two ends. The CDR3 DNA reads TGTGCCAGTAGTATAGGGCGGGTCTACGAGCAGTACTTC. Residues: CASSIGRVYEQYF.

This clone appeared a single time. The gene calls are TRBV24-1 and TRBJ2-6, with 10 nucleotides matching TRBD2. The CDR3 sequence is 19 residues long. The germline V gene encodes CDR1 KGHDR and CDR2 SFDVKD. V was clipped by 4 bases and J by 0 bases; unmatched bases: 8. CDR3 amino acids: CATSEAGLAVSSGANVLTF. As DNA, the CDR3 is TGTGCCACCAGTGAGGCCGGACTAGCGGTTAGCTCTGGGGCCAACGTCCTGACTTTC.

The chain has TRBV7-2 and TRBJ1-3, with 7 positions matching TRBD1. This CDR3 contains 17 residues. V shed 1 base and J 2 bases; nucleotides not matched to a gene: 8. Germline V gene lookup returns CDR1 SGHTA and CDR2 FQGNSA. CDR3 coding DNA: TGTGCCAGCAGCTTAGTGGGAGGACAGGATACTGGAAACACCATATATTTT. Amino acid sequence: CASSLVGGQDTGNTIYF.

This sequence joins TRBV18 and TRBJ2-5; TRBD2 matches at 14 bases. Germline lookup yields CDR1 KGHSH and CDR2 LQKENI. V was clipped by 3 bases and J by 2 bases; unmatched bases: 2. There are 16 residues in the CDR3. CDR3 sequence reads: CASSPGLAGDQETQYF. The CDR3 nucleotides read TGTGCCAGCTCACCGGGACTAGCGGGGGATCAAGAGACCCAGTACTTC.

The genes are TRBV30 and TRBJ2-7, with D perhaps TRBD1 (5 bases). The CDR3 length is 12 residues. V was trimmed by 7 bases and J by 2 bases, leaving 12 bases between them. Germline assignment: CDR1 GTSNPN and CDR2 SVGIG (reference sequence). The CDR3 DNA is TGTGCCTTCAGGGAACCTGCCTACGAGCAGTACTTC. It encodes CAFREPAYEQYF. The entire variable domain, with the rest obtained from reference TRBV30 and TRBJ2-7, is as follows: SQTIHQWPATLVQPVGSPLSLECTVEGTSNPNLYWYRQAAGRGLQLLFYSVGIGQISSEVPQNLSASRPQDRQFILSSKKLLLSDSGFYLCAFREPAYEQYFGPGTRLTVT.

The chain is built from TRBV28 and TRBJ2-7, with TRBD1 identical over 8 bases. Losses at the gene ends were 6 bases for V and 5 bases for J; bases not matched to a gene: 6. This CDR3 comprises 13 residues. Germline-derived CDR1 and CDR2 are MDHEN and SYDVKM. In nucleotides, the CDR3 is TGTGCCAGCAGCCCCAGGGGGCGCGACGAGCAGTACTTC. Encoded protein: CASSPRGRDEQYF.

The chain employs TRBV3-1 (or the pseudogene TRBV3-2) and TRBJ2-7; no reliable D call. Trimming removed 1 base from V and 6 bases from J, with 4 bases in between. CDR3 length: 11 residues. CDR1 LGHDT and CDR2 YNNKEL come from the germline V gene (reference sequence). CDR3 nucleotides: TGTGCCAGCAGCCAAGCGCGCGAGCAGTACTTC. As protein: CASSQAREQYF.

This clone was seen only a few times. The chain employs TRBV19 and TRBJ1-3; D remains ambiguous. Germline V lookup: CDR1 LNHDA, CDR2 SQIVND (reference sequence). This CDR3 is 15 amino acids long. Trimming shortened V by 7 bases and J by 5 bases, and 18 bases separated the two germline ends. CDR3 DNA sequence: TGTGCCAGTACCCCCTTTCGCGGAGACCGAAACACCATATATTTT. Encoded protein: CASTPFRGDRNTIYF.

This clone occurred once. V gene TRBV6-6 combines with J gene TRBJ1-3; 7 bases line up with TRBD1. This CDR3 has 15 amino acids. Germline-derived CDR1 and CDR2 are MNHNY and SVGAGI (reference sequence). The V gene end was trimmed by 5 bases and the J gene end by 2 bases; junction bases not matched to a gene: 6. In DNA, the CDR3 is TGTGCCAGCAGTAAGACAGGGTTGACTGGAAACACCATATATTTT. This codes for CASSKTGLTGNTIYF.

Comments on this clone: At one end the junction does not follow the germline gene, possibly because of a read error. This chain links TRBV4-2 with TRBJ1-1; TRBD1 agrees at 8 bases. Germline assignment: CDR1 LGHNA and CDR2 YNFKEQ. This CDR3 region has 15 residues. CDR3 loop: CASSQEDRVNAEAFF. The CDR3 region has the DNA TGTGCCAGCAGCCAAGAGGACAGGGTGAACGCTGAAGCTTTCTTT.

The chain is built from TRBV6-2 or TRBV6-3 and TRBJ2-1; D is possibly TRBD2 (6 bases). The CDR3 consists of 16 residues. Germline loops: CDR1 MNHEY, CDR2 SVGEGT. Trimming pared 2 bases from V and 0 bases from J, leaving 11 bases between. The CDR3 is CASSYGLAYSYNEQFF. DNA for the CDR3: TGTGCCAGCAGTTACGGGCTAGCGTACTCCTACAATGAGCAGTTCTTC.

The chain carries TRBV7-9 and TRBJ1-4; 9 nucleotides line up with TRBD1. V dropped 1 base and J dropped 8; count of bases not matched to a gene: 5. The CDR3 loop spans 15 amino acids. From germline, CDR1 is SEHNR and CDR2 FQNEAQ (reference sequence). The CDR3 bases are TGTGCCAGCAGCTTAGGGGACAGGGAGTCCGAAAAACTGTTTTTT. Its translation is CASSLGDRESEKLFF.